This TCR beta chain comes out of a study of T cell clonotyping in hematopoietic cell transplantation. On the study more broadly: Cytoreduction preceded collection of pretransplant recipient samples. Study-level findings and limits: After transplant, recipient diversity fell while pathologically expanded clonotypes grew through day 180. Higher Inverse Simpson Index values in graft donor and pretransplant recipient predicted broader posttransplant TCR diversity.

Time point reported: recipient sample about 28 days before transplant, after cytoreduction. The repertoire was sequenced with immunoSEQ multiplex PCR; TCRdb's copy has only in-frame clones and lacks some. The sample carries about 27,000 clones, about 70% recorded once. This CDR3 has 21 amino acids. Germline V lookup: CDR1 GTSNPN, CDR2 SVGIG (reference sequence). The V segment lost 1 base and the J segment 0 bases; nucleotides outside the gene matches: 9. Concerning this clone itself: Its cognate antigen is unknown.

The source material was peripheral blood mononuclear cells, sampled before stem cell transplant. The receptor comes from a man aged 45 to 65 with myelodysplastic syndrome. Some clones in this sample may be carry-over from other donors' samples. The rearrangement joins TRBV30 to TRBJ2-6; 16 nucleotides align to TRBD2. The CDR3 region has the DNA TGTGCCTGGAGTGCTCCGGGACTAGCGGGAGGGCCTCCCTCTGGGGCCAACGTCCTGACTTTC. Its protein product is CAWSAPGLAGGPPSGANVLTF. The complete variable domain, with remaining parts taken from reference TRBV30 and TRBJ2-6, reads SQTIHQWPATLVQPVGSPLSLECTVEGTSNPNLYWYRQAAGRGLQLLFYSVGIGQISSEVPQNLSASRPQDRQFILSSKKLLLSDSGFYLCAWSAPGLAGGPPSGANVLTFGAGSRLTVL.